These 27 T cell receptor beta chains were sequenced from one sample in a study of spatial heterogeneity in lung cancer. One entry per CDR3 protein, called by TCRdb with MiXCR from the 5' RACE reads. The sample yields some 120,000 distinct CDR3 sequences, about 12% seen once. The time point is: blood at routine non-recurrence follow-up after resection. The authors sequenced whole RNA from tumor, nontumor lung or frozen PBMC without sorting. The source material was PBMCs, sampled at follow-up. The receptor source for this set is a male donor with early-stage non-small cell lung cancer.

The chain uses TRBV5-1 and TRBJ1-1; D is perhaps TRBD1 (5 bases). The CDR3 is made up of 15 amino acids. V lost 0 bases and J lost 0, with 9 bases in between. Germline loops: CDR1 SGHRS, CDR2 YFSETQ. This CDR3 is CASSLGAGMNTEAFF. CDR3 coding DNA: TGCGCCAGCAGCTTGGGGGCAGGGATGAACACTGAAGCTTTCTTT.

This clonotype has more than one count but fewer than ten. The chain recombines TRBV12-3 or TRBV12-4 with TRBJ1-5; D gene ambiguous. This CDR3 has 15 amino acids. V dropped 6 bases and J dropped 3 bases, with 15 bases sitting between them. The CDR3 region is CASSRSEGTNQPQHF. For the CDR3, the DNA is TGTGCCAGCAGCCGGTCTGAGGGAACCAATCAGCCCCAGCATTTT.

J is TRBJ2-1 and V is TRBV2, with 11 bases that match TRBD2. Germline V lookup: CDR1 SNHLY, CDR2 FYNNEI. The CDR3 is made up of 15 amino acids. The trim removed 6 bases at V and 6 bases at J, leaving 7 bases unmatched. DNA of the CDR3: TGTGCCAGCAGGGAACTAGCGGGGGCGCGCAATGAGCAGTTCTTC. Residues: CASRELAGARNEQFF.

This clonotype appeared a few times. The V and J genes are TRBV4-1 and TRBJ2-2; no reliable D call. Germline V CDR1 and CDR2: MGHRA, YSYEKL. The CDR3 totals 12 residues. Trimming took 1 base from V and 7 from J, leaving 4 bases between them. This CDR3 reads CASSQVGGELFF. The CDR3 region has the DNA TGCGCCAGCAGCCAAGTTGGCGGGGAGCTGTTTTTT.

The chain couples TRBV7-3 to TRBJ1-3, with 9 bases identical to TRBD1. CDR3 length: 15 residues. Germline V CDR1 and CDR2: SGHTA, FQGTGA. V gave up 5 bases and J gave up 3 bases; unmatched junction bases: 5. In DNA, the CDR3 is TGTGCCAGCAGCGGTACAGGGGGCTATGGAAACACCATATATTTT. This gives the protein CASSGTGGYGNTIYF.

This clonotype has just a few counts. J is TRBJ1-1 and V is TRBV5-1; D may be TRBD1 (5 bases). V was pared by 7 bases and J by 1 base, with 20 bases between. This CDR3 is 16 amino acids long. The V gene's germline CDR1 is SGHRS and CDR2 YFSETQ. CDR3 sequence reads: CASQANGDFTNTEAFF. DNA of the CDR3: TGCGCCAGCCAAGCTAATGGGGACTTCACGAACACTGAAGCTTTCTTT.

The gene calls are TRBV5-5 and TRBJ2-5; D might be TRBD1 or TRBD2, each matching 6 bases. This CDR3 has 14 amino acids. CDR1 SGHKS and CDR2 YYEKEE come from the germline V gene (reference sequence). Trimming left V 6 bases short and J 4 bases short, with 16 bases between. CDR3 in amino acids: CASIRGVATETQYF. The CDR3 DNA reads as TGTGCCAGCATTAGGGGGGTGGCCACAGAGACCCAGTACTTC.

The table lists this clonotype with a few counts. The chain joins TRBV27 to TRBJ2-3; 8 bases fit TRBD2. The V and J ends lost 5 bases and 4 bases, in that order; junction bases with no gene match: 2. Germline V gene sequence: CDR1 MNHEY, CDR2 SMNVEV (reference sequence). This CDR3 is built from 13 residues. The CDR3 DNA sequence: TGTGCCAGCAGTGGACTAGCAGCAGATACGCAGTATTTT. Translation gives CASSGLAADTQYF.

This clonotype was found a few times. CDR3 protein: CASSLAKSGAYETQYF. The CDR3 bases are TGCGCCAGCAGCTTGGCCAAATCGGGGGCTTATGAGACCCAGTACTTC. The rearrangement links TRBV5-1 to TRBJ2-5; D tentatively reads TRBD1 or TRBD2 (6 bases each). The CDR3 runs to 16 residues. The germline CDR1 and CDR2 sequences are SGHRS and YFSETQ. V lost 0 bases and J 5 bases, leaving 17 bases between the germline ends. The entire variable domain, with the rest obtained from reference TRBV5-1 and TRBJ2-5, is as follows: KAGVTQTPRYLIKTRGQQVTLSCSPISGHRSVSWYQQTPGQGLQFLFEYFSETQRNKGNFPGRFSGRQFSNSRSEMNVSTLELGDSALYLCASSLAKSGAYETQYFGPGTRLLVL.

About this clonotype itself: Since a much larger clone is just one base distant, this may be a read error. The rearrangement uses TRBV4-3 and TRBJ1-1, with a possible D match to TRBD1 (5 bases). CDR3 length equals 16 residues. CDR1 is LGHNA, CDR2 YSLEER, per germline. This CDR3 reads CASCQDPGRENTEAFF. In DNA, the CDR3 is TGCGCCAGCTGCCAAGATCCGGGCAGGGAGAACACTGAAGCTTTCTTT.

At least ten counts were recorded for this clonotype. The J gene is TRBJ2-5, the V gene TRBV18; D remains unclear. The length of the CDR3 is 14 residues. Germline CDR1 KGHSH, CDR2 LQKENI. V gave up 2 bases and J gave up 0 bases, with 7 bases separating them. The CDR3 region is CASSPGLNQETQYF. CDR3 in DNA: TGTGCCAGCTCACCAGGTCTGAACCAAGAGACCCAGTACTTC.

This clonotype has ten or more counts. This sequence joins TRBV29-1 and TRBJ2-1; D remains ambiguous. The CDR3 consists of 12 residues. Between the trimmed V and J ends, which lost 7 bases and 7 bases, there was a span of 14 bases. Germline V gene sequence: CDR1 SQVTM, CDR2 ANQGSEA. In DNA, the CDR3 is TGCAGCGCCCTCCCGACCCCAAATGAGCAGTTCTTC. Protein product: CSALPTPNEQFF.

The gene calls are TRBV6-1 and TRBJ2-2, with D unclear. The CDR3 sequence is 14 residues long. V shed 4 bases and J shed 6 bases, with 12 bases lying between them. Germline CDR1 is MNHNS and CDR2 is SASEGT. The CDR3 coding sequence is TGTGCCAGCAGTGTTGCCCATGGGTCCGGGGAGCTGTTTTTT. This encodes CASSVAHGSGELFF.

In its sample, this clonotype was seen a few times. The chain recombines TRBV19 with TRBJ2-7; D is possibly TRBD1 or TRBD2 (5 bases each). The CDR3 runs to 13 residues. Germline V gene lookup returns CDR1 LNHDA and CDR2 SQIVND (reference sequence). Trimming took 5 bases from V and 3 from J, leaving 11 bases between them. The CDR3 nucleotides are TGTGCCAGTAGTCAGGGTGGGGGCTACGAGCAGTACTTC. Translating it yields CASSQGGGYEQYF.

This clonotype was picked up a small number of times. The rearrangement joins TRBV9 to TRBJ2-7, with D perhaps matching TRBD2 (5 bases). V shed 2 bases and J shed 6 bases, with 12 bases lying between them. CDR1 SGDLS and CDR2 YYNGEE come from the germline V gene. CDR3 length: 13 residues. The CDR3 DNA is TGTGCCAGCAGCGTTCTAGGACTGGGCGAGCAGTACTTC. Translating it yields CASSVLGLGEQYF.

This clonotype was counted between two and nine times. The chain combines TRBV27 with TRBJ2-3, with a tentative D call TRBD1 (6 bases). Germline CDR1 MNHEY, CDR2 SMNVEV (reference sequence). The CDR3 contains 13 residues. V lost 3 bases to trimming and J lost 4 bases, with 8 bases between them. The CDR3, as DNA: TGTGCCAGCAGTTTTGGGGGCCCAGATACGCAGTATTTT. Its translation: CASSFGGPDTQYF.

This clonotype was recorded at least ten times. V and J are TRBV2 and TRBJ2-7; 8 bases fit TRBD1. The V gene end was trimmed by 9 bases and the J gene end by 3 bases; junction bases not matched to a gene: 7. CDR3 length: 13 amino acids. Germline V lookup: CDR1 SNHLY, CDR2 FYNNEI. The CDR3 here is CASSRTGSYEQYF. Here the CDR3 DNA reads TGTGCCAGTTCCCGGACAGGGAGCTACGAGCAGTACTTC.

This clonotype was observed a few times. V is TRBV4-1 and J is TRBJ1-2; no definite D call. CDR1 MGHRA and CDR2 YSYEKL come from the germline V gene. CDR3 length: 15 residues. V was shortened by 5 bases and J by 4 bases, with 17 bases between the two germline ends. The CDR3 DNA sequence: TGCGCCAGCAGCATGCCGGGCCAAGGTACCTATGGCTACACCTTC. It is translated as CASSMPGQGTYGYTF.

This clonotype appeared many times. This chain links TRBV20-1 with TRBJ2-1, with a possible D match to TRBD1 (5 bases). CDR1 is DFQATT, CDR2 SNEGSKA, per germline (reference sequence). Trimming stripped 6 bases from V and 2 bases from J, with 11 bases between. The CDR3 has 13 amino acids. For the CDR3, the DNA is TGCAGTGCCCCCAGGGCACCCTACAATGAGCAGTTCTTC. Protein product: CSAPRAPYNEQFF.

V is TRBV20-1 and J is TRBJ2-1; 13 bases line up with TRBD2. CDR1 and CDR2 (germline): DFQATT, SNEGSKA (reference sequence). CDR3 length: 15 residues. J was trimmed by 6 bases and V by 6 bases; bases with no gene match: 8. The CDR3 sequence: CSAPPGTSGTNEQFF. The CDR3 DNA follows: TGCAGTGCACCTCCCGGGACTAGCGGGACCAATGAGCAGTTCTTC.

This clonotype appeared a few times. The CDR3 sequence is CASSLRGGKAFF. As DNA, the CDR3 is TGTGCCAGCAGTTTGAGAGGTGGTAAAGCTTTCTTT. The chain combines TRBV12-3 or TRBV12-4 with TRBJ1-1; D is ambiguous. V lost 3 bases and J lost 9, with 11 bases in between. CDR3 length: 12 residues.

The chain links TRBV27 to TRBJ1-4; TRBD1 agrees at 8 bases. The CDR3 loop spans 16 amino acids. Germline CDR1 reads MNHEY; CDR2 reads SMNVEV (reference sequence). V was clipped by 5 bases and J by 4 bases; unmatched bases: 9. The CDR3 here is CASSPLDRAYNEKLFF. The DNA of the CDR3 is TGTGCCAGCAGTCCCTTGGACAGGGCCTATAATGAAAAACTGTTTTTT.

The chain has TRBV5-5 and TRBJ1-5; D is unresolved. The CDR3 is 14 residues long. The germline V gene encodes CDR1 SGHKS and CDR2 YYEKEE (reference sequence). V was trimmed by 0 bases and J by 4 bases, leaving 8 bases between them. The DNA of the CDR3 is TGTGCCAGCAGCTTGGGACGGGCGAATCAGCCCCAGCATTTT. Its protein is CASSLGRANQPQHF.

Ten or more counts support this clonotype. The chain recombines TRBV12-3 or TRBV12-4 with TRBJ1-6; no clear D gene. The ends were cut back, 6 bases at V and 7 bases at J, with 4 bases in the middle. The CDR3 extends over 11 amino acids. DNA of the CDR3: TGTGCCAGCAGCAACAATTCACCCCTCCACTTT. Its translation is CASSNNSPLHF.

CDR3 amino acids: CSAKGQFGYEQYF. The CDR3 DNA reads as TGCAGTGCAAAAGGACAGTTCGGCTACGAGCAGTACTTC. This sequence joins TRBV20-1 and TRBJ2-7; perhaps TRBD1 as D (6 bases). The CDR3 length is 13 residues. The ends were cut back, 6 bases at V and 3 bases at J, with 15 bases in the middle. Germline CDR1 reads DFQATT; CDR2 reads SNEGSKA (reference sequence).

This clonotype appeared many times. DNA of the CDR3: TGTGCCAGCAGCTTGGGACAGCCGAACTTCCGAAACACCGGGGAGCTGTTTTTT. Residues: CASSLGQPNFRNTGELFF. The V call is TRBV7-8, the J call TRBJ2-2, with 7 bases fitting TRBD1. CDR1 is SGHVS and CDR2 is FQNEAQ in the germline V gene. The V segment lost 3 bases and the J segment 2 bases; nucleotides outside the gene matches: 12. This CDR3 contains 18 residues.

The rearrangement uses TRBV3-1 and TRBJ1-6, with 7 bases identical to TRBD1. CDR3 length: 17 amino acids. V shed 0 bases and J 5 bases; nucleotides not matched to a gene: 7. Germline-derived CDR1 and CDR2 are LGHDT and YNNKEL (reference sequence). The CDR3 here is CASSQDATGPHNSPLHF. Written as DNA, the CDR3 is TGTGCCAGCAGCCAAGATGCGACAGGGCCCCATAATTCACCCCTCCACTTT.